This T cell receptor beta chain is drawn from a study of identical twins. This clonotype showed up many times. CDR3 length equals 11 residues. Trimming cost V 3 bases and J 6 bases, with 5 bases left between them. TCRdb fed the 5' RACE reads into MiXCR, producing one record per CDR3 protein. This table holds about 280,000 distinct CDR3 sequences, approximately 8.5% found once. The sample also formed part of further work on yellow fever vaccine responses in identical twins. That paper notes: The authors reported partly convergent, partly personalized vaccine responses in identical twins.

The chain joins TRBV12-3 or TRBV12-4 to TRBJ1-2; D remains unclear. Material: memory (CD45RO+) T cells sorted from blood. The receptor's source is a woman in her late teens or twenties in good health. CDR3 sequence (DNA): TGTGCCAGCAGTTTTGTAGATGGCTACACCTTC. Translating gives CASSFVDGYTF.